This T cell receptor beta chain was sequenced during a study of cytomegalovirus exposure and HLA in healthy donors. This clone has more than one count but fewer than ten. No antigen is known for it. The CDR3 extends over 12 amino acids. The V gene lost 6 bases and the J gene lost 3 bases, with 6 bases spanning the gap. CDR1 is SNHLY and CDR2 is FYNNEI in the germline V gene. Broader study findings: It was reported that the classifier diagnosed cytomegalovirus status with high specificity and sensitivity in both the original and validation cohorts.

The data were produced by immunoSEQ multiplex PCR, yet TCRdb's version contains in-frame clones alone and is incomplete. The sample consists of tens of thousands of clones, roughly 90% of them appearing once. The specimen sequenced was PBMCs. V gene TRBV2 combines with J gene TRBJ1-5; D unclear. The sequence derives from a man younger than 45 in good health and CMV-seronegative. The CDR3 protein is CASRALNQPQHF. In nucleotides, the CDR3 is TGTGCCAGCAGAGCGCTCAATCAGCCCCAGCATTTT.